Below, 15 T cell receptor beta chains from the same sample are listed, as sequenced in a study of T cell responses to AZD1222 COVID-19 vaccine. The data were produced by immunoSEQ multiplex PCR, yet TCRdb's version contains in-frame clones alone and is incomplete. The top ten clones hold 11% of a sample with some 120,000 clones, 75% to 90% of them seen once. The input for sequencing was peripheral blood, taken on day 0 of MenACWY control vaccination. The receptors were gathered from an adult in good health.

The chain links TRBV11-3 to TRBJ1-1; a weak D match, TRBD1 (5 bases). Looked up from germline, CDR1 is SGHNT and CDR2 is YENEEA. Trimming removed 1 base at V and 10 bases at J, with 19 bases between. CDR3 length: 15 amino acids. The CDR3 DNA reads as TGTGCCAGCAGCTTAGGGTGGACACAACCGGGTCGAGCTTTCTTT. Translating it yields CASSLGWTQPGRAFF.

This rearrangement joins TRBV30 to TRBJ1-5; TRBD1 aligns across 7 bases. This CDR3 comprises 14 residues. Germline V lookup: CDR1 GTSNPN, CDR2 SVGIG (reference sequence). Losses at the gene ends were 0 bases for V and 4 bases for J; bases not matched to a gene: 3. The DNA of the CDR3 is TGTGCCTGGAGTGTGGGACAGCCAAATCAGCCCCAGCATTTT. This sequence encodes CAWSVGQPNQPQHF. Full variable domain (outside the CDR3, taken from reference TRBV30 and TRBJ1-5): SQTIHQWPATLVQPVGSPLSLECTVEGTSNPNLYWYRQAAGRGLQLLFYSVGIGQISSEVPQNLSASRPQDRQFILSSKKLLLSDSGFYLCAWSVGQPNQPQHFGDGTRLSIL.

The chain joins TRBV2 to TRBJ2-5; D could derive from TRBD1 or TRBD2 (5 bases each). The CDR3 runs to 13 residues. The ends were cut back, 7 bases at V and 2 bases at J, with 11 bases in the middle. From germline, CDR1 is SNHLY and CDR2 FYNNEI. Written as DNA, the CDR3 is TGTGCCAGCACCAGGGACCCACAAGAGACCCAGTACTTC. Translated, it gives CASTRDPQETQYF.

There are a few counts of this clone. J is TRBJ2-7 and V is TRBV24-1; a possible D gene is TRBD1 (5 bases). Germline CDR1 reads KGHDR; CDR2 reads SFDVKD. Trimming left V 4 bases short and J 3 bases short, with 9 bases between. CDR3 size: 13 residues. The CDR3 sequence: CATSDLDSYEQYF. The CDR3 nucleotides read TGTGCCACCAGTGACCTCGACAGCTACGAGCAGTACTTC.

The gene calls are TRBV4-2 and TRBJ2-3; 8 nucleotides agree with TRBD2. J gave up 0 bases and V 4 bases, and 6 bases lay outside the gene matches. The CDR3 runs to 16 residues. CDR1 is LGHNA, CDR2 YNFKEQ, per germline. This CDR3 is CASSPQLAESTDTQYF. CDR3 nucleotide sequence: TGTGCCAGCAGCCCGCAACTAGCGGAGAGCACAGATACGCAGTATTTT.

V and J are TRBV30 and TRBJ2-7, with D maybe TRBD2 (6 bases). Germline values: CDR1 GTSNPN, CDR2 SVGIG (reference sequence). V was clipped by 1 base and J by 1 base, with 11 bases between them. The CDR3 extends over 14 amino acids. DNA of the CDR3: TGTGCCTGGAGTGGGAAGGGAGGTTCCTACGAGCAGTACTTC. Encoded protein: CAWSGKGGSYEQYF.

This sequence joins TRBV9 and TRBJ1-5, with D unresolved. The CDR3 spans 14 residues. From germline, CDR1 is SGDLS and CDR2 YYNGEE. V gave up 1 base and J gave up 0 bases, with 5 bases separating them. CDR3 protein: CASSVSNSNQPQHF. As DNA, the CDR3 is TGTGCCAGCAGCGTATCGAATAGCAATCAGCCCCAGCATTTT.

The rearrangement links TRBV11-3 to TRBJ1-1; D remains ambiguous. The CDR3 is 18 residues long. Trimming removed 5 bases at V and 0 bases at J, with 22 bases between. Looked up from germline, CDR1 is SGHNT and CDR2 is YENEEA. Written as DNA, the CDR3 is TGTGCCAGCAGCCCTATTGGAGGGCACGATCTTGTGAACACTGAAGCTTTCTTT. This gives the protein CASSPIGGHDLVNTEAFF.

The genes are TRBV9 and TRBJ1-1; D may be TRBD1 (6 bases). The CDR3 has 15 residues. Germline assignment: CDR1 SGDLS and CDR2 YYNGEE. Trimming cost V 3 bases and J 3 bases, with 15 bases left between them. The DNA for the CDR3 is TGTGCCAGCAGCGAACACACAGGGAGGGACACTGAAGCTTTCTTT. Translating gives CASSEHTGRDTEAFF.

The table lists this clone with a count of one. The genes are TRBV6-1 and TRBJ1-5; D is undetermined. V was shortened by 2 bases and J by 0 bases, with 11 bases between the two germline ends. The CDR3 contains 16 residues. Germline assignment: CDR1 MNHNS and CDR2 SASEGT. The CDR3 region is CASSELNVYSNQPQHF. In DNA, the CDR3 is TGTGCCAGCAGTGAACTAAATGTCTATAGCAATCAGCCCCAGCATTTT.

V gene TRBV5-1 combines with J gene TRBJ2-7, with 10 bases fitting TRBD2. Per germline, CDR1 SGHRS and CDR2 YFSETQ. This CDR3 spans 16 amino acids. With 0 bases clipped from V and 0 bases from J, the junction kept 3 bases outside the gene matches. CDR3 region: CASSLAVAGGSYEQYF. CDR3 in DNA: TGCGCCAGCAGCTTGGCGGTAGCGGGAGGCTCCTACGAGCAGTACTTC.

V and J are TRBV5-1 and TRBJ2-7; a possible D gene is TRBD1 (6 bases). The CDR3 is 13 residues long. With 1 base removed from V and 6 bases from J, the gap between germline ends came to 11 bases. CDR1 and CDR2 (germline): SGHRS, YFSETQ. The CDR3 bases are TGCGCCAGCAGCTTGTTCCCAGGGGTCGAGCAGTACTTC. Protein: CASSLFPGVEQYF.

DNA of the CDR3: TGTGCCAGTTCCGGGACAGGTAACTCTGAAGCTTTCTTT. The encoded protein is CASSGTGNSEAFF. The V call is TRBV12-3 or TRBV12-4, the J call TRBJ1-1; TRBD1 agrees at 8 bases. V gave up 9 bases and J gave up 6 bases; unmatched junction bases: 9. This CDR3 has 13 residues.

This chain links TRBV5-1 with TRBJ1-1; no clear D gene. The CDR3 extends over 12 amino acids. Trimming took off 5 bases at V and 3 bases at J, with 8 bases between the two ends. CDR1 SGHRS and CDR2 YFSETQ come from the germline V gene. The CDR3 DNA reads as TGCGCCAGCAGTATACCGGACACTGAAGCTTTCTTT. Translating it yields CASSIPDTEAFF.

The CDR3 DNA reads as TGTGCCAGCAGCTTAGACAGGGGCAGGGAAGCTTTCTTT. Protein product: CASSLDRGREAFF. The chain is built from TRBV11-3 and TRBJ1-1; D is perhaps TRBD1 (6 bases). Deletions cut 0 bases from V and 8 bases from J, with 10 bases between. Germline assignment: CDR1 SGHNT and CDR2 YENEEA. The CDR3 loop spans 13 amino acids.